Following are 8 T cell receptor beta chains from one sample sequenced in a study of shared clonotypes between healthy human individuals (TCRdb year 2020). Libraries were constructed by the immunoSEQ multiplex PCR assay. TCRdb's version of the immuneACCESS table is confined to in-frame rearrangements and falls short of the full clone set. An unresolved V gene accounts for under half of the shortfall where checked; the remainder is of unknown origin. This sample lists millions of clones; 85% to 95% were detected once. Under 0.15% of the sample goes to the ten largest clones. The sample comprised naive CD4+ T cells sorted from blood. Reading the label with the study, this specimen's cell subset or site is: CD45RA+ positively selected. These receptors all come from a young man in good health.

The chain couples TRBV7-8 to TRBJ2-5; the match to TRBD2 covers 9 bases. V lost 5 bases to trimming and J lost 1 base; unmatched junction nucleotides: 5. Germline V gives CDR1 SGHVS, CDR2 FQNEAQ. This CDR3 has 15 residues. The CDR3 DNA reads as TGTGCCAGCAGCCTAGGACTAGCGCGCCAAGAGACCCAGTACTTC. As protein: CASSLGLARQETQYF.

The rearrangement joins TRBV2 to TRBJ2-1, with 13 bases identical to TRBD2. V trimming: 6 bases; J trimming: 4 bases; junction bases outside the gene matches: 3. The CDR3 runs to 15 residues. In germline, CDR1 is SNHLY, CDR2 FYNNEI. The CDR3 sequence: CASRKGLAGYNEQFF. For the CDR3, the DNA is TGTGCCAGCAGGAAGGGACTAGCGGGGTACAATGAGCAGTTCTTC.

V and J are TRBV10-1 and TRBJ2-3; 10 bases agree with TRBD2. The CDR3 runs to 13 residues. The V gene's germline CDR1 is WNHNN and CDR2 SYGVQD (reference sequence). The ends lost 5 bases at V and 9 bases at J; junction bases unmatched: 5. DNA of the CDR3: TGCGCCAGCAGTACCGGACTAGCGGACACGCAGTATTTT. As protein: CASSTGLADTQYF.

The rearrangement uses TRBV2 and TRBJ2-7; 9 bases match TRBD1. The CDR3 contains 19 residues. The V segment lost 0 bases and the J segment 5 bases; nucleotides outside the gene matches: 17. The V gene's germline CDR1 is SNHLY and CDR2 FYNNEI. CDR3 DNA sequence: TGTGCCAGCAGTGAAGCATCCTACCTACTCCGGGACAGGGTCCACGAGCAGTACTTC. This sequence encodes CASSEASYLLRDRVHEQYF.

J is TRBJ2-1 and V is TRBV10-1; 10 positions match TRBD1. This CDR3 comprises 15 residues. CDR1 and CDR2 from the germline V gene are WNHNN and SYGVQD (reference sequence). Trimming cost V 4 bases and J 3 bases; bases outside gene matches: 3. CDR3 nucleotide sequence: TGCGCCAGCAGTGCTGGGACAGGGGTCTACAATGAGCAGTTCTTC. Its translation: CASSAGTGVYNEQFF.

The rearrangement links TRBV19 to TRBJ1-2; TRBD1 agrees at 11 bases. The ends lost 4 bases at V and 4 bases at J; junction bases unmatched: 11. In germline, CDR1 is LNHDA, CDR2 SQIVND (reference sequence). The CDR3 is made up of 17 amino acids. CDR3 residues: CASSTGTGGSGGYGYTF. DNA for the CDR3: TGTGCCAGTAGTACCGGGACAGGGGGATCCGGGGGCTATGGCTACACCTTC.

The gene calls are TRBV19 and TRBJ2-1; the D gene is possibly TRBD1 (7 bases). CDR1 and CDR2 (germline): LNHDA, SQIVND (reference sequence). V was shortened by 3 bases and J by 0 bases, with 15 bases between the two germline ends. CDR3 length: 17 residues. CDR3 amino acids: CASSIAGQLISYNEQFF. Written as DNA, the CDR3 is TGTGCCAGTAGTATTGCGGGACAGTTGATCTCCTACAATGAGCAGTTCTTC.

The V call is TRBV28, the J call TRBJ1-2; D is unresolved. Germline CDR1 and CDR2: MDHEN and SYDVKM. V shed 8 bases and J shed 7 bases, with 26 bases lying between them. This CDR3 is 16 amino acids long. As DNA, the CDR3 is TGTGCCAGCGCTTCTTATTCCTGGAGTTCATCCGCTGGCTACACCTTC. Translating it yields CASASYSWSSSAGYTF.